What follows describes a single T cell receptor beta chain. Its matching antigen is unknown. This record belongs to a study of T cells expressing NK-cell markers. Study background: Seropositivity for HCMV was found in most of the eight sequenced donors, with one seronegative.

UMIs were included in TCR beta cDNA generated by 5'RACE template switching. From the 5' RACE reads, TCRdb lists one entry per CDR3 protein and no DNA. The sample data list over 350,000 distinct CDR3 sequences. Study outcomes and limitations: The study did not resolve the HCMV specificity of expanded NKG2C+ T cell clones. The dominant NKG2C+ clonotypes represented about 1.0-7.0% of CD8+ T cells in over 5 donors.

This CDR3 region has 13 residues. From germline, CDR1 is MNHEY and CDR2 SVGEGT. The chain is built from TRBV6-2 or TRBV6-3 and TRBJ2-1; the TRBD2 assignment by TCRdb is unverifiable without DNA. Material for sequencing was blood T cells: a sorted CD56 or NKG2C T cell subset, CD4+ or CD8+ T cells, or bulk PBMC T cells (not recorded which). This TCR derives from a woman aged 45-65 years in good health. The CDR3 loop is CASSYRLPVEQFF.